This is a list of T cell receptor beta chains from one sample in a study of T cell responses to AZD1222 COVID-19 vaccine. Produced via immunoSEQ multiplex PCR; TCRdb's table is partial and in-frame only. The sample holds roughly 110,000 clones, roughly 80% seen once. The sample here was peripheral blood, taken on day 0 of AZD1222 vaccination. The receptor set was obtained from an adult in good health. The CDR3 runs from the conserved cysteine through the conserved F or W. The D gene is left open where the match is weak. Clone size is given for some rows only: seen once, a few or many times, or a class if the clone is expanded.

>.|.|TRBV6-5|TRBJ2-3
TGTGCCAGCAATGGCAGGCCAGCCTCTTATACGCAGTATTTT
CASNGRPASYTQYF
>.|.|TRBV7-9|TRBJ2-7
TGTGCCAGCAGCTCCGGATTATACGAGCAGTACTTC
CASSSGLYEQYF
>.|.|TRBV7-2|TRBJ2-7
TGTGCCAGCAGCTTGTCAGGCCTTGTTCGGGAGCAGTACTTC
CASSLSGLVREQYF
>.|.|TRBV28|TRBJ2-7
TGTGCCAGCATAGGTCAGGAGTACTCCTACGAGCAGTACTTC
CASIGQEYSYEQYF
>.|.|TRBV6-2/TRBV6-3|TRBJ1-2
TGTGCCAGCAGTTACGGCAGGGGAAACTATGGCTACACCTTC
CASSYGRGNYGYTF
>TRBD1|.|TRBV7-2|TRBJ2-7
TGTGCCAGCAGCTTCTGGACAGGGGGCTACGAGCAGTACTTC
CASSFWTGGYEQYF
>.|.|TRBV23-1|TRBJ1-6
TGCGCCAGCAGTCATAAATTCAAAGGATTACCCCTCCACTTT
CASSHKFKGLPLHF
>TRBD1|.|TRBV12-3/TRBV12-4|TRBJ2-1
TGTGCCAGCAGCCGCAGGGGGGAGCAGTTCTTC
CASSRRGEQFF
>.|few|TRBV14|TRBJ2-2
TGTGCCAGCAGCGCCTTGGAAGTCGCGAACACCGGGGAGCTGTTTTTT
CASSALEVANTGELFF
>.|.|TRBV7-2|TRBJ1-4
TGTGCCAGCAGCTTAGGGGGGAATGAAAAACTGTTTTTT
CASSLGGNEKLFF
>.|.|TRBV7-2|TRBJ2-6
TGTGCCAGCAGCCGTACAGGGTTAGGTGTCAACGTCCTGACTTTC
CASSRTGLGVNVLTF
>.|.|TRBV7-2|TRBJ1-1
TGTGCCAGCACCCGATCGGGGTCCCACACTGAAGCTTTCTTT
CASTRSGSHTEAFF
>.|few|TRBV7-8|TRBJ1-1
TGTGCCAGCAGCTTAAGGGCTGGGCTTGGATGGGAAGCTTTCTTT
CASSLRAGLGWEAFF
>.|.|TRBV4-1|TRBJ1-6
TGCGCCAGCAGCCAAGTAGGCCGGACAGTGGGCGGCACACCCCTCCACTTT
CASSQVGRTVGGTPLHF
>.|.|TRBV6-5|TRBJ1-2
TGTGCCAGCAGGGGGGTGGGACACACCGGCTACACCTTC
CASRGVGHTGYTF
>TRBD2|.|TRBV2|TRBJ2-3
TGTGCCAGCATGGACGTGCGGGGGACAGATACGCAGTATTTT
CASMDVRGTDTQYF
>.|.|TRBV28|TRBJ1-4
TGTGCCAGCAGTCCTTATGGGGGACCCAGGTCAGCTAATGAAAAACTGTTTTTT
CASSPYGGPRSANEKLFF
>TRBD2|.|TRBV19|TRBJ2-1
TGTGCCAGTAGTGCCCCCAGAATAGCGGGAGGGCCCAATGAGCAGTTCTTC
CASSAPRIAGGPNEQFF
>.|.|TRBV7-2|TRBJ1-1
TGTGCCAGCAGCCCTCCTTGGATGAACACTGAAGCTTTCTTT
CASSPPWMNTEAFF
>.|.|TRBV19|TRBJ1-2
TGTGCCAGTAGTATGAGAACAGAAGAAGCTAACTATGGCTACACCTTC
CASSMRTEEANYGYTF
>.|.|TRBV2|TRBJ2-3
TGTGCCAGCAGTCGTCTCAGCGGTACTAGCACAGATACGCAGTATTTT
CASSRLSGTSTDTQYF
>TRBD1|.|TRBV7-9|TRBJ2-5
TGTGCCAGCAGCTTGGGGGACAGGGGGTTAAAAGAGACCCAGTACTTC
CASSLGDRGLKETQYF
>.|.|TRBV7-2|TRBJ2-3
TGTGCCAGCAGCTTAGTGGTTGGGCGGGGGACACAAGATACGCAGTATTTT
CASSLVVGRGTQDTQYF
>.|few|TRBV11-2|TRBJ1-2
TGTGCCAGCAGTTCATACAGGGAGCAGGGCTACACCTTC
CASSSYREQGYTF
>.|.|TRBV5-1|TRBJ2-1
TGCGCCAGCAGCGCAGACCACGGCTCCTACAATGAGCAGTTCTTC
CASSADHGSYNEQFF
>.|few|TRBV10-3|TRBJ2-5
TGTGCCATCAGTTTTGGGGGTATTCAAGAGACCCAGTACTTC
CAISFGGIQETQYF
>.|.|TRBV12-3/TRBV12-4|TRBJ1-1
TGTGCCAGCAGCAGATACAGGGACACTGAAGCTTTCTTT
CASSRYRDTEAFF
>TRBD1|.|TRBV27|TRBJ1-5
TGTGCCAGCAGCCCTCAAAGACAGGGGAATAGGCAGCCCCAGCATTTT
CASSPQRQGNRQPQHF
>.|.|TRBV11-3|TRBJ2-2
TGTGCCAGCAGCTTCGGAGGGGGATACACCGGGGAGCTGTTTTTT
CASSFGGGYTGELFF
>.|.|TRBV9|TRBJ1-3
TGTGCCAGCAGCGTAGGTCAGGGGATAAACACCATATATTTT
CASSVGQGINTIYF
>TRBD1|.|TRBV28|TRBJ2-1
TGTGCCAGCAGCGCCGGACAGGGCGCTACAATGAAGCAGTTCTTC
CASSAGQGATMKQFF
>.|.|TRBV5-1|TRBJ1-1
TGCGCCAGCAGCTTGGCCCCCGGCAGCTTTGGGGCTTTCTTT
CASSLAPGSFGAFF
>.|few|TRBV19|TRBJ1-1
TGTGCCAGTAGATTGATAGGGGGTCTGAACACTGAAGCTTTCTTT
CASRLIGGLNTEAFF
>TRBD2|.|TRBV5-1|TRBJ2-3
TGCGCCAGCAGCTTGGGACTAGCGGGGATCGTCACAGATACGCAGTATTTT
CASSLGLAGIVTDTQYF
>TRBD1|.|TRBV30|TRBJ2-7
TGTGCCTGGGGGACCCGACAGGGGCCGGGGTACTTC
CAWGTRQGPGYF
>TRBD2|.|TRBV19|TRBJ2-7
TGTGCCAGTAGTAAGGGGACTAGCGGGAGTCCCTACGAGCAGTACTTC
CASSKGTSGSPYEQYF
>.|once|TRBV19|TRBJ1-5
TGTGCCAGTCAACCGCTGGAATCGTCCAGGCAGCCCCAGCATTTT
CASQPLESSRQPQHF
>.|.|TRBV19|TRBJ1-1
TGTGCCAGTAGTATAGATGGAGGGAGGGCGAACACTGAAGCTTTCTTT
CASSIDGGRANTEAFF
>.|.|TRBV28|TRBJ2-7
TGTGCCAGCAGTTCATTTAGGCGGGGCGTCGACGAGCAGTACTTC
CASSSFRRGVDEQYF
>.|.|TRBV19|TRBJ2-2
TGTGCCAGTAGTATCCAGGGGACGAACACCGGGGAGCTGTTTTTT
CASSIQGTNTGELFF
>.|.|TRBV6-6|TRBJ1-2
TGTGCCAGCAGTTACTCGGCTGGCTACACCTTC
CASSYSAGYTF
>.|.|TRBV7-6|TRBJ1-6
TGTGCCAGCAGCCCTCTAATTAATTCACCCCTCCACTTT
CASSPLINSPLHF
>TRBD1|once|TRBV27|TRBJ2-7
TGTGCCAGCAGAAGGACAGGGGCCTACGAGCAGTACTTC
CASRRTGAYEQYF
>.|few|TRBV28|TRBJ1-1
TGTGCCAGCAGTTTAGTGAACACTGAAGCTTTCTTT
CASSLVNTEAFF
>TRBD1|.|TRBV2|TRBJ1-2
TGTGCCAGCAGTGAAGAGGGGGCTGGTGGCTACACCTTC
CASSEEGAGGYTF
>.|.|TRBV6-4|TRBJ2-2
TGTGCCAGCAGTGCCGTGGCGAACACCGGGGAGCTGTTTTTT
CASSAVANTGELFF
>TRBD2|.|TRBV28|TRBJ2-5
TGTGCCAGCAGACCGACTAGCGGGGGAGAGACCCAGTACTTC
CASRPTSGGETQYF
>.|.|TRBV7-8|TRBJ2-4
TGTGCCAGCAGCCTCATCCGGGGCCTAGCCAAAAACATTCAGTACTTC
CASSLIRGLAKNIQYF
>.|.|TRBV21-1|TRBJ1-1
TGTGCCAGTAAAACCGGGGGCCTCGAAGCTTTCTTT
CASKTGGLEAFF
>TRBD1|once|TRBV7-9|TRBJ2-5
TGTGCCAGCAGCCCCGGACAGGGCAACCAAGAGACCCAGTACTTC
CASSPGQGNQETQYF
>TRBD1|.|TRBV6-5|TRBJ1-2
TGTGCCAGCAGTTCGACAGGGGGCGCGGTCTATGGCTACACCTTC
CASSSTGGAVYGYTF
>.|.|TRBV30|TRBJ1-2
TGTGCCTGGAGTGTAGGTGGCAGTGCCTATGGCTACACCTTC
CAWSVGGSAYGYTF
>.|.|TRBV28|TRBJ1-5
TGTGCCAGCAGTCCCAGTTGGTCCAATCAGCCCCAGCATTTT
CASSPSWSNQPQHF
>.|.|TRBV19|TRBJ2-7
TGTGCCAGTAGTTTTGGCGGAGGGAGCTCCTACGAGCAGTACTTC
CASSFGGGSSYEQYF
>.|once|TRBV18|TRBJ2-1
TGTGCCAGCTCATATAACCAGGGCTCCTACAATGAGCAGTTCTTC
CASSYNQGSYNEQFF
>.|.|TRBV28|TRBJ2-7
TGTGCCAGCAGTCTGGTTGGGGGAGTGAAGTACTTC
CASSLVGGVKYF
>TRBD2|.|TRBV7-9|TRBJ2-1
TGTGCCAGCAGCTCGTTAGCGGGGAATGAGCAGTTCTTC
CASSSLAGNEQFF
>TRBD2|.|TRBV7-9|TRBJ2-1
TGTGCCAGCAGCTTAGCGCCGGGAGGCTCCTACAATGAGCAGTTCTTC
CASSLAPGGSYNEQFF
>.|.|TRBV6-2/TRBV6-3|TRBJ2-2
TGTGCCAGCAGTAGGACATCGAACACCGGGGAGCTGTTTTTT
CASSRTSNTGELFF
>TRBD1|.|TRBV6-1|TRBJ2-7
TGTGCCAGCAGTGACGACAGGGCTGAGCAGTACTTC
CASSDDRAEQYF